Sequencing of this T cell receptor (beta chain) was carried out in a study of monozygotic twins with cystic fibrosis. Of note for this clone: Its antigen is as yet unknown.

TCRdb keeps only in-frame clones here, not all; method: immunoSEQ multiplex PCR. This table holds 12,000 to 15,000 clones, 95% to 99% found once. Germline loops: CDR1 DFQATT, CDR2 SNEGSKA (reference sequence). V was pared by 4 bases and J by 4 bases, with 4 bases between. There are 11 residues in the CDR3. Broader study findings: Monozygotic CF twins shared more identical nucleotide clonotypes than unrelated patients. V usage most resembled the co-twin in 13 of 16 pairs. The repertoire was suggested to be naive-dominated, clonality median around 0.01.

The rearrangement joins TRBV20-1 to TRBJ2-2; D is uncertain. Sample: blood. This TCR was recovered from a girl aged 2-9 years with cystic fibrosis. The chain's CDR3 is CSAIRTGELFF. In DNA form, the CDR3 reads TGCAGTGCTATTCGCACCGGGGAGCTGTTTTTT.